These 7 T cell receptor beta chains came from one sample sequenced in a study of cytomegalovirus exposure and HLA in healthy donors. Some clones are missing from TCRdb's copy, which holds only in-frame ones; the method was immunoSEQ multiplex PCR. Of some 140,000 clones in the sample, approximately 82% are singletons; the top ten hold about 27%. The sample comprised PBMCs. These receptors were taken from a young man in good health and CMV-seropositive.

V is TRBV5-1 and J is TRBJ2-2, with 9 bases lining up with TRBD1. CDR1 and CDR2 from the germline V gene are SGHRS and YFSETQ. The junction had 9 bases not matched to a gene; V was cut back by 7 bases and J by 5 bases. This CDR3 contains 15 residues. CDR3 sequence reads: CASGAGTGRTGELFF. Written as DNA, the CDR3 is TGCGCCAGCGGAGCGGGGACAGGGAGAACCGGGGAGCTGTTTTTT.

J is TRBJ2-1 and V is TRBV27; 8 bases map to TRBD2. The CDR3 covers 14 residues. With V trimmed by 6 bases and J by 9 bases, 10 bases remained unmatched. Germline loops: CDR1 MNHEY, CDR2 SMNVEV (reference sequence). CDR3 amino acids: CASSPGLDSVEQFF. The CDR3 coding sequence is TGTGCCAGCAGCCCGGGACTAGACTCGGTTGAGCAGTTCTTC.

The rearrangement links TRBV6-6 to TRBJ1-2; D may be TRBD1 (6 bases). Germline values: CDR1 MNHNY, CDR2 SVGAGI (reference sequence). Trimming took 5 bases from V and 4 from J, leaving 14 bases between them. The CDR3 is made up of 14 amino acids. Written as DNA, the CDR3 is TGTGCCAGCAGTGATCCCGGACAGACCTATGGCTACACCTTC. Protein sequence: CASSDPGQTYGYTF.

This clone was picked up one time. This CDR3 is CATGQAPSGANVLTF. The CDR3 coding sequence is TGTGCCACGGGACAGGCCCCCTCTGGGGCCAACGTCCTGACTTTC. The chain links TRBV15 to TRBJ2-6; 8 positions agree with TRBD1. V was clipped by 9 bases and J by 0 bases; unmatched bases: 4. The CDR3 loop spans 15 amino acids. Germline V gene data show CDR1 as LNHNV and CDR2 as YYDKDF (reference sequence).

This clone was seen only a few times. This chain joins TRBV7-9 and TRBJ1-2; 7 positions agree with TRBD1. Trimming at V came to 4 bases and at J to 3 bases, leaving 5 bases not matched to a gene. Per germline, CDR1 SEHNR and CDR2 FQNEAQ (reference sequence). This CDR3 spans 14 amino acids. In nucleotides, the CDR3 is TGTGCCAGCAGCTCGGACAGGTACTACTATGGCTACACCTTC. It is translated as CASSSDRYYYGYTF. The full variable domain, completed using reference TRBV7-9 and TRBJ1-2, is DTGVSQNPRHKITKRGQNVTFRCDPISEHNRLYWYRQTLGQGPEFLTYFQNEAQLEKSRLLSDRFSAERPKGSFSTLEIQRTEQGDSAMYLCASSSDRYYYGYTFGSGTRLTVV.

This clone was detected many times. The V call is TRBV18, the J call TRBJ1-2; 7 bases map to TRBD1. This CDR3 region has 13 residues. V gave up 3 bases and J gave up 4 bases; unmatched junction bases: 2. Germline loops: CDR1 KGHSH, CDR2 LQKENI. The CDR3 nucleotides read TGTGCCAGCTCACCGGACAGGAGCTATGGCTACACCTTC. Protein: CASSPDRSYGYTF.

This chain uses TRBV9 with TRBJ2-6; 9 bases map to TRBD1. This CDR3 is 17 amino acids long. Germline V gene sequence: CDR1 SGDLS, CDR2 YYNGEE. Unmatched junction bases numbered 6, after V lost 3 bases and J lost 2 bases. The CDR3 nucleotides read TGTGCCAGCAGCGAAGGACAGGGGATGGCTGGGGCCAACGTCCTGACTTTC. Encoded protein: CASSEGQGMAGANVLTF. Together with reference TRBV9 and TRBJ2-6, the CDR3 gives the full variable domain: DSGVTQTPKHLITATGQRVTLRCSPRSGDLSVYWYQQSLDQGLQFLIQYYNGEERAKGNILERFSAQQFPDLHSELNLSSLELGDSALYFCASSEGQGMAGANVLTFGAGSRLTVL.